The entry below gives a single TCR beta chain sequence along with its context. Between the trimmed V and J ends, which lost 9 bases and 0 bases, there was a span of 14 bases. Germline V gene sequence: CDR1 LNHDA, CDR2 SQIVND (reference sequence). This CDR3 contains 14 residues. The data were obtained in a study of control samples from healthy donors and cancer patients. Sequenced by immunoSEQ multiplex PCR; TCRdb stores in-frame clones only, minus some. In the table there are under 100,000 clones, about 88% of which are singletons. V gene TRBV19 combines with J gene TRBJ2-5; D is possibly TRBD1 or TRBD2 (5 bases each). The receptor was isolated from a woman aged 70 to 79 in good health. The sequenced material came from blood. The CDR3 spells CASKMGRYQETQYF. The DNA for the CDR3 is TGTGCCAGCAAAATGGGACGGTACCAAGAGACCCAGTACTTC.